What follows are 12 T cell receptor beta chains derived from one specimen sequenced in a study of CD8 T cells in ankylosing spondylitis. Via MiXCR, TCRdb re-called the 5' RACE reads, giving one row per CDR3 protein. Among 200,000 to 250,000 distinct CDR3 sequences, 8.2% were seen once, and the ten largest hold 4% to 5.5%. What was sequenced was blood, either unsorted or a sorted T cell fraction (not recorded which). These receptors all stem from a female donor with ankylosing spondylitis or in good health (not recorded which).

This clonotype was seen repeatedly, ten times or more. The V and J genes are TRBV29-1 and TRBJ2-5, with D tentatively TRBD2 (7 bases). Trimming pared 2 bases from V and 4 bases from J, leaving 14 bases between. Germline V gene data show CDR1 as SQVTM and CDR2 as ANQGSEA. This CDR3 comprises 14 residues. The DNA of the CDR3 is TGCAGCGTTGAAAGGGGGAGGGCCGCAGAGACCCAGTACTTC. It yields the protein CSVERGRAAETQYF.

Ten or more counts support this clonotype. The V and J genes are TRBV3-1 and TRBJ2-1, with 7 bases aligning to TRBD2. CDR1 LGHDT and CDR2 YNNKEL come from the germline V gene (reference sequence). This CDR3 has 16 residues. V was clipped by 0 bases and J by 2 bases; unmatched bases: 4. For the CDR3, the DNA is TGTGCCAGCAGCCAAGATCTGAGCGGGGCCTACAATGAGCAGTTCTTC. Encoded protein: CASSQDLSGAYNEQFF.

This clonotype has a count of ten or more. The chain joins TRBV20-1 to TRBJ2-3; 11 nucleotides agree with TRBD2. The junction had 9 bases not matched to a gene; V was cut back by 6 bases and J by 4 bases. The germline V gene has CDR1 DFQATT and CDR2 SNEGSKA (reference sequence). The CDR3 is 15 residues long. The CDR3: CSADRLAGIPDTQYF. CDR3 DNA sequence: TGCAGTGCCGACCGACTAGCGGGAATCCCAGATACGCAGTATTTT.

This clonotype was picked up many times. The genes are TRBV5-4 and TRBJ2-7, with 7 bases fitting TRBD1. This CDR3 spans 18 amino acids. V gave up 2 bases and J gave up 2 bases; unmatched junction bases: 16. Looked up from germline, CDR1 is SGHNT and CDR2 is YYREEE (reference sequence). CDR3 DNA sequence: TGTGCCAGCAGCTTCGCTCCGGGACAGAGCCCATCAGCCTACGAGCAGTACTTC. It translates to CASSFAPGQSPSAYEQYF.

Ten or more counts support this clonotype. This chain joins TRBV5-1 and TRBJ1-5, with 7 bases that match TRBD1. From germline, CDR1 is SGHRS and CDR2 YFSETQ. V was clipped by 3 bases and J by 1 base; unmatched bases: 4. The CDR3 spans 15 residues. CDR3 in amino acids: CASSYSGGSNQPQHF. The CDR3 DNA follows: TGCGCCAGCAGCTATTCAGGGGGGAGCAATCAGCCCCAGCATTTT. The complete variable domain, with remaining parts taken from reference TRBV5-1 and TRBJ1-5, reads KAGVTQTPRYLIKTRGQQVTLSCSPISGHRSVSWYQQTPGQGLQFLFEYFSETQRNKGNFPGRFSGRQFSNSRSEMNVSTLELGDSALYLCASSYSGGSNQPQHFGDGTRLSIL.

This clonotype has a count of ten or more. The chain is built from TRBV20-1 and TRBJ2-1, with 8 bases aligning to TRBD2. The CDR3 is 15 residues long. Germline V gene lookup returns CDR1 DFQATT and CDR2 SNEGSKA (reference sequence). The junction had 11 bases not matched to a gene; V was cut back by 6 bases and J by 4 bases. CDR3 bases: TGCAGTGCGATCCCGGGGGGGAGAAGTTACAATGAGCAGTTCTTC. Amino acids: CSAIPGGRSYNEQFF.

J is TRBJ2-2 and V is TRBV3-1; perhaps TRBD1 as D (6 bases). With 8 bases removed from V and 6 bases from J, the gap between germline ends came to 28 bases. Germline assignment: CDR1 LGHDT and CDR2 YNNKEL (reference sequence). This CDR3 comprises 18 residues. The CDR3: CASWSTRQARDLSGELFF. CDR3 bases: TGTGCCAGCTGGTCCACCCGACAGGCCCGAGATCTTTCCGGGGAGCTGTTTTTT.

This clonotype was seen repeatedly, ten times or more. The chain employs TRBV7-3 and TRBJ2-5; the D gene is possibly TRBD1 (7 bases). This CDR3 is 14 amino acids long. The germline V gene encodes CDR1 SGHTA and CDR2 FQGTGA. V was clipped by 5 bases and J by 1 base, with 11 bases between them. CDR3 sequence: CASSPQGGQETQYF. The CDR3 DNA follows: TGTGCCAGCAGCCCCCAGGGGGGCCAAGAGACCCAGTACTTC.

The chain recombines TRBV30 with TRBJ2-5; 7 positions match TRBD1. The V and J ends lost 0 bases and 5 bases, in that order; junction bases with no gene match: 9. This CDR3 has 15 amino acids. CDR1 GTSNPN and CDR2 SVGIG come from the germline V gene (reference sequence). The DNA of the CDR3 is TGTGCCTGGAGTGTACTCGGGACAGTGGGGGAGACCCAGTACTTC. This sequence encodes CAWSVLGTVGETQYF.

This clonotype was counted between two and nine times. The J gene is TRBJ2-3, the V gene TRBV9; D possibly uses TRBD1 or TRBD2 (5 bases each). Between the trimmed V and J ends, which lost 3 bases and 4 bases, there was a span of 12 bases. Germline CDR1 SGDLS, CDR2 YYNGEE. The CDR3 totals 14 residues. The CDR3, as DNA: TGTGCCAGCAGCGAGGGACCTGGGTCAGATACGCAGTATTTT. Translated, it gives CASSEGPGSDTQYF.

This clonotype was seen more than once but under ten times. V and J are TRBV7-2 and TRBJ2-1; D gene unclear. The CDR3 extends over 13 amino acids. Germline CDR1 SGHTA, CDR2 FQGNSA. V shed 2 bases and J shed 4 bases, with 6 bases lying between them. CDR3 sequence (DNA): TGTGCCAGCAGCTTAATCGGGTACAATGAGCAGTTCTTC. Encoded protein: CASSLIGYNEQFF.

As for this clonotype: The junction shows a germline mismatch at one end, possibly a read error. This chain connects TRBV12-3 or TRBV12-4 to TRBJ1-6, with D possibly TRBD1 on 5 matching bases. This CDR3 has 13 amino acids. CDR3 loop: CANSSRQNSPLHF. The CDR3 DNA is TGTGCCAACAGTTCCCGACAGAATTCACCCCTCCACTTT.